Shown below are 22 T cell receptor beta chains from a single sample sequenced in a study of cytomegalovirus exposure and HLA in healthy donors. Profiling relied on immunoSEQ multiplex PCR, and the TCRdb table lists in-frame clones only, not all of them. The sample consists of roughly 220,000 clones, around nine tenths of them appearing once. The sequencing sample was made of PBMCs. These receptor sequences come from a woman aged 18-29 years in good health and CMV-seronegative.

The chain employs TRBV11-3 and TRBJ1-6; 7 bases map to TRBD1. V trimming: 4 bases; J trimming: 8 bases; junction bases outside the gene matches: 8. CDR1 and CDR2 (germline): SGHNT, YENEEA. This CDR3 contains 15 residues. The CDR3: CASSYRGSQDSPLHF. The CDR3, as DNA: TGTGCCAGCAGCTACAGGGGTTCACAAGATTCACCCCTCCACTTT.

This clone has just one count. The J gene is TRBJ1-5, the V gene TRBV28; unclear D gene. Trimming stripped 2 bases from V and 6 bases from J, with 20 bases between. The CDR3 is 17 residues long. Germline V CDR1 and CDR2: MDHEN, SYDVKM. The CDR3 nucleotides read TGTGCCAGCAGTTTACATGGAGGCACATCATGGGTTCAGCCCCAGCATTTT. Residues: CASSLHGGTSWVQPQHF.

This chain uses TRBV19 with TRBJ1-2, with D possibly being TRBD1 (5 bases). The germline V gene has CDR1 LNHDA and CDR2 SQIVND (reference sequence). V lost 5 bases, J lost 3 bases, and 13 bases lay in between. The CDR3 runs 14 residues. The CDR3 region has the DNA TGTGCCAGTAGTCCGTCGGGGGGGGACTATGGCTACACCTTC. This translates into CASSPSGGDYGYTF.

This chain uses TRBV5-4 with TRBJ2-1; TRBD1 matches 9 bases. The ends lost 4 bases at V and 4 bases at J; junction bases unmatched: 6. The CDR3 sequence is 15 residues long. The germline CDR1 and CDR2 sequences are SGHNT and YYREEE (reference sequence). The CDR3 reads CASSADRGLYNEQFF. CDR3 nucleotide sequence: TGTGCCAGCAGCGCTGACAGGGGGTTGTACAATGAGCAGTTCTTC.

The chain uses TRBV11-2 and TRBJ1-2, with D maybe TRBD1 (5 bases). CDR1 and CDR2 (germline): SGHAT, FQNNGV. Between the trimmed V and J ends, which lost 4 bases and 7 bases, there was a span of 16 bases. The CDR3 covers 14 residues. In DNA form, the CDR3 reads TGTGCCAGCAGCTCGATCCGGGGGGAACTTGGCTACACCTTC. Its translation is CASSSIRGELGYTF. Full variable domain (remainder filled in from reference TRBV11-2 and TRBJ1-2): EAGVAQSPRYKIIEKRQSVAFWCNPISGHATLYWYQQILGQGPKLLIQFQNNGVVDDSQLPKDRFSAERLKGVDSTLKIQPAKLEDSAVYLCASSSIRGELGYTFGSGTRLTVV.

This clone was picked up one time. This chain links TRBV7-9 with TRBJ1-2; no firm D call. This CDR3 contains 14 residues. The ends were cut back, 5 bases at V and 1 base at J, with 11 bases in the middle. Germline CDR1 reads SEHNR; CDR2 reads FQNEAQ (reference sequence). CDR3 region: CASSPPRNNYGYTF. As DNA, the CDR3 is TGTGCCAGCAGCCCGCCGCGGAATAACTATGGCTACACCTTC.

The chain recombines TRBV19 with TRBJ1-2, with 10 bases that match TRBD1. The CDR3 totals 15 residues. Germline assignment: CDR1 LNHDA and CDR2 SQIVND (reference sequence). V shed 0 bases, J shed 4 bases, and the junction held 2 bases outside the gene matches. In DNA, the CDR3 is TGTGCCAGTAGTATAGAGGGACAGGGGTCCTATGGCTACACCTTC. This encodes CASSIEGQGSYGYTF.

This clone showed up just once. V is TRBV5-4 and J is TRBJ1-2; 11 bases match TRBD1. This CDR3 spans 15 amino acids. CDR1 is SGHNT and CDR2 is YYREEE in the germline V gene (reference sequence). J was trimmed by 7 bases and V by 3 bases; bases with no gene match: 8. In nucleotides, the CDR3 is TGTGCCAGCAGCTACATTGGGACAGGGGGATTTGGCTACACCTTC. It encodes CASSYIGTGGFGYTF.

Comment on this clone: One end of the junction fails to match germline, which may point to a read error. The J gene is TRBJ2-7, the V gene TRBV19, with 9 bases lining up with TRBD1. The germline V gene encodes CDR1 LNHDA and CDR2 SQIVND (reference sequence). The CDR3 runs 15 residues. CDR3 in DNA: TGTGCCAGTAGAATAGGACAGGGGCTTTCCTACGAGCAGTACTTC. Amino acid sequence: CASRIGQGLSYEQYF.

The gene calls are TRBV7-7 and TRBJ2-7; possible D gene TRBD2, 7 bases. This CDR3 has 14 amino acids. In germline, CDR1 is SSHAT, CDR2 FNYEAQ (reference sequence). The V and J ends lost 5 bases and 5 bases respectively, with 16 bases between them. CDR3 DNA sequence: TGTGCCAGCAGCCCCGGGGGAGGGGGAGACGAGCAGTACTTC. Protein product: CASSPGGGGDEQYF.

This chain uses TRBV27 with TRBJ1-1; 8 nucleotides agree with TRBD1. The ends lost 8 bases at V and 5 bases at J; junction bases unmatched: 7. The CDR3 length is 13 residues. Germline loops: CDR1 MNHEY, CDR2 SMNVEV (reference sequence). CDR3 coding DNA: TGTGCCAGCTTCACAGGGGGGTGGACTGAAGCTTTCTTT. Encoded protein: CASFTGGWTEAFF.

The rearrangement uses TRBV29-1 and TRBJ1-1, with D possibly being TRBD1 (5 bases). CDR3 length: 13 amino acids. Trimming stripped 6 bases from V and 4 bases from J, with 15 bases between. The V gene's germline CDR1 is SQVTM and CDR2 ANQGSEA. This CDR3 reads CSVTQGMFTEAFF. In DNA form, the CDR3 reads TGCAGCGTCACTCAGGGAATGTTCACTGAAGCTTTCTTT.

V usage is TRBV30 and J usage is TRBJ1-2; no definite D call. The CDR3 spans 13 residues. V shed 1 base and J shed 3 bases, with 9 bases lying between them. Germline V gene lookup returns CDR1 GTSNPN and CDR2 SVGIG (reference sequence). CDR3 DNA sequence: TGTGCCTGGAGTGGTGGCGGAGACTATGGCTACACCTTC. Translated, it gives CAWSGGGDYGYTF.

The gene calls are TRBV28 and TRBJ1-2, with TRBD1 as a possible D gene (6 bases). The CDR3 is 16 amino acids. Trimming removed 5 bases at V and 4 bases at J, with 20 bases between. Germline CDR1 and CDR2: MDHEN and SYDVKM. The CDR3 nucleotides are TGTGCCAGCAGTCCCCGGGGGGGGCCAACGGTCTATGGCTACACCTTC. Its protein is CASSPRGGPTVYGYTF.

J is TRBJ2-1 and V is TRBV28, with D perhaps matching TRBD2 (5 bases). Germline values: CDR1 MDHEN, CDR2 SYDVKM. The V end lost 3 bases, the J end lost 8 bases, and 8 bases lay between the germline ends. The CDR3 is 12 amino acids. The CDR3 loop is CASSLSGDEQFF. CDR3 DNA: TGTGCCAGCAGTTTGTCCGGGGATGAGCAGTTCTTC. Looking up the rest from reference TRBV28 and TRBJ2-1 gives the full variable domain: DVKVTQSSRYLVKRTGEKVFLECVQDMDHENMFWYRQDPGLGLRLIYFSYDVKMKEKGDIPEGYSVSREKKERFSLILESASTNQTSMYLCASSLSGDEQFFGPGTRLTVL.

The chain has TRBV21-1 and TRBJ1-2; whether TRBD1, the table's D call, matches the DNA was not checked. TRBV21-1 is termed a pseudogene. The CDR3 has 14 residues. The CDR3 here is CASSNGRDRDGYTF. Here the CDR3 DNA reads TGTGCCAGCAGCAACGGCCGGGACAGGGATGGCTACACCTTC.

This chain connects TRBV5-1 to TRBJ2-3; 10 positions agree with TRBD1. The V gene's germline CDR1 is SGHRS and CDR2 YFSETQ. This CDR3 is 14 amino acids long. Germline trimming cut 4 bases from V and 4 bases from J; bases unmatched to any gene: 3. The CDR3 nucleotides read TGCGCCAGCAGCGGCGGACAGGGGGCAGATACGCAGTATTTT. This codes for CASSGGQGADTQYF.

The CDR3 DNA is TGTGCCAGCAGTTTCAAAGGGGGCAGCATGAACACTGAAGCTTTCTTT. Amino acid sequence: CASSFKGGSMNTEAFF. The rearrangement joins TRBV28 to TRBJ1-1; 7 nucleotides align to TRBD1. With 3 bases clipped from V and 0 bases from J, the junction kept 7 bases outside the gene matches. Germline V gives CDR1 MDHEN, CDR2 SYDVKM. The CDR3 runs to 16 residues.

This clone was picked up one time. This chain links TRBV9 with TRBJ2-1, with TRBD2 matching over 9 bases. Germline V gene sequence: CDR1 SGDLS, CDR2 YYNGEE. Unmatched junction bases numbered 7, after V lost 3 bases and J lost 9 bases. The CDR3 is made up of 14 amino acids. CDR3 bases: TGTGCCAGCAGCGGGGGGACTAGCCTGAGTGAGCAGTTCTTC. Encoded protein: CASSGGTSLSEQFF.

The table lists this clone with a count of one. The chain joins TRBV5-4 to TRBJ2-2, with a possible D match to TRBD1 (5 bases). The CDR3 totals 12 residues. Trimming removed 0 bases from V and 10 bases from J, with 7 bases in between. The germline gives CDR1 SGHNT, CDR2 YYREEE (reference sequence). For the CDR3, the DNA is TGTGCCAGCAGCTTGGAACAGGAGGAGCTGTTTTTT. This codes for CASSLEQEELFF.

This chain joins TRBV5-1 and TRBJ2-7, with 7 bases lining up with TRBD2. The V gene's germline CDR1 is SGHRS and CDR2 YFSETQ. The ends lost 1 base at V and 3 bases at J; junction bases unmatched: 7. This CDR3 contains 15 residues. The CDR3 region has the DNA TGCGCCAGCAGCTTGAGGGAGGGCATGGGCTACGAGCAGTACTTC. Amino acid sequence: CASSLREGMGYEQYF.

The rearrangement joins TRBV4-2 to TRBJ2-3, with D maybe TRBD2 (6 bases). This CDR3 comprises 20 residues. Germline V CDR1 and CDR2: LGHNA, YNFKEQ. Trimming took off 3 bases at V and 0 bases at J, with 25 bases between the two ends. CDR3 sequence reads: CASSQGIAATSRSSTDTQYF. The CDR3 DNA reads as TGTGCCAGCAGCCAGGGAATAGCGGCAACGAGCAGGAGTAGCACAGATACGCAGTATTTT.